The sequence of this T cell receptor (beta chain) was determined in a study of neurological immune-mediated disorders. This clonotype was counted many times. Its antigen is as yet unknown. Time point specified: longitudinal time-point 3. Among the participants, healthy controls were blood bank volunteers in Maryland, USA. The method for making cDNA was 5'RACE, and it used 10-nucleotide random UMIs. TCRdb re-analysed the 5' RACE reads in MiXCR, keeping a single row per CDR3 protein. The sample has roughly 53,000 distinct CDR3 sequences, roughly 7.7% seen once. With 0 bases removed from V and 2 bases from J, the gap between germline ends came to 14 bases. Germline V lookup: CDR1 MGHRA, CDR2 YSYEKL. This CDR3 spans 17 amino acids. Overall study findings and caveats: Subjects shared no identical expanded-clone CDR3 amino acid sequences, suggesting private TCR-beta repertoires in all groups.

The receptor's source is a woman aged 40 to 55 in good health. The sample was PBMCs. The J gene is TRBJ2-1, the V gene TRBV4-1, with TRBD1 as a possible D gene (6 bases). CDR3 in DNA: TGCGCCAGCAGCCAAGATATTAGGCAGGGGCCCTACAATGAGCAGTTCTTC. Translated, it gives CASSQDIRQGPYNEQFF.